A single sample gave rise to the 25 T cell receptor beta chains below, sequenced in a study of spatial heterogeneity in lung cancer. TCRdb itself ran the 5' RACE reads through MiXCR, one entry per CDR3 protein. This sample carries fewer than 5,000 distinct CDR3 sequences, roughly a quarter of them seen once, and the ten largest clones take less than 30%. The time point here: sample taken at primary tumor resection. No cell sorting; template was whole RNA from tumor, lung tissue or PBMC. Here the sequenced sample was PBMCs, taken at surgery. The origin of the receptors is a female donor with early-stage non-small cell lung cancer.

Within the sample, this clonotype is medium-sized (0.01 to 0.1%). This beta chain was picked up by a library intended for alpha chains and is off target, so its count carries little meaning. V is TRBV7-9 and J is TRBJ2-7; TRBD2 agrees at 7 bases. Germline CDR1 and CDR2: SEHNR and FQNEAQ (reference sequence). This CDR3 is built from 14 residues. J gave up 9 bases and V 6 bases, and 14 bases lay outside the gene matches. The CDR3, as DNA: TGTGCCAGCAGACCCGCGGGAGCCAGAATGGGGCAGTACTTC. Translating gives CASRPAGARMGQYF.

This clonotype is classed as medium-sized (0.01 to 0.1%). A library prepared for alpha chains yielded this beta chain as an off-target read; its size is of little meaning. The J gene is TRBJ2-1, the V gene TRBV28; the match to TRBD2 covers 8 bases. Germline loops: CDR1 MDHEN, CDR2 SYDVKM. The J segment lost 7 bases and the V segment lost 5 bases, leaving 13 bases of the junction unmatched. CDR3 size: 16 residues. DNA for the CDR3: TGTGCCAGCAGTCCCCCTGGCGGGAGGAAGAAGAATGAGCAGTTCTTC. This sequence encodes CASSPPGGRKKNEQFF.

This clonotype is medium-sized (0.01 to 0.1%) by share. A library prepared for alpha chains yielded this beta chain as an off-target read; its size is of little meaning. V is TRBV5-1 and J is TRBJ2-1, with 8 nucleotides matching TRBD2. Germline loops: CDR1 SGHRS, CDR2 YFSETQ. This CDR3 contains 15 residues. V lost 0 bases, J lost 2 bases, and 1 base stayed unmatched. CDR3 sequence: CASSLVSGAYNEQFF. The CDR3 nucleotides read TGCGCCAGCAGCTTGGTTAGCGGGGCCTACAATGAGCAGTTCTTC.

This clonotype is classed as medium-sized. Because the library targeted alpha chains, this beta chain is an off-target read whose size means little. The chain is built from TRBV7-2 and TRBJ2-7, with 8 bases fitting TRBD2. Germline loops: CDR1 SGHTA, CDR2 FQGNSA. V lost 5 bases and J lost 8; bases outside the gene matches: 5. The CDR3 runs to 12 residues. In DNA form, the CDR3 reads TGTGCCAGCAGCCCGGGGGGGGTGCAGCAGTACTTC. This gives the protein CASSPGGVQQYF.

By share, this clonotype ranks as large. Since it is a stray read in a library aimed at alpha chains, this beta chain has a size that is not meaningful. The V and J genes are TRBV4-3 and TRBJ2-6; D gene ambiguous. Per the germline V gene, CDR1 is LGHNA and CDR2 is YSLEER. CDR3 length equals 16 residues. V lost 1 base to trimming and J lost 2 bases, with 9 bases between them. CDR3 sequence reads: CASSQAGSAGANVLTF. Written as DNA, the CDR3 is TGCGCCAGCAGCCAAGCTGGCAGTGCTGGGGCCAACGTCCTGACTTTC.

This clonotype has just one count. The library was prepared for alpha chains; this beta chain is a stray read, so its frequency means little. The chain carries TRBV28 and TRBJ2-1; 9 bases are shared with TRBD2. The CDR3 consists of 15 residues. The V and J ends lost 6 bases and 9 bases, in that order; junction bases with no gene match: 12. Per the germline V gene, CDR1 is MDHEN and CDR2 is SYDVKM. In nucleotides, the CDR3 is TGTGCCAGCAGAACCCCCCTGGCGGGGGGGGGTGAGCAGTTCTTC. Translating it yields CASRTPLAGGGEQFF.

Concerning this clonotype itself: This beta chain is a stray read from a library made for alpha chains; its abundance is not meaningful. The rearrangement joins TRBV19 to TRBJ2-7; no clear D. Between the trimmed V and J ends, which lost 8 bases and 0 bases, there was a span of 8 bases. The CDR3 runs 12 residues. CDR1 LNHDA and CDR2 SQIVND come from the germline V gene (reference sequence). CDR3 protein: CASSDVSYEQYF. DNA of the CDR3: TGTGCCAGTTCGGACGTCTCCTACGAGCAGTACTTC.

In its sample, this clonotype ranks as medium-sized. Since the library was made to target alpha chains, this beta chain is a stray read and its abundance is not meaningful. The genes are TRBV4-2 and TRBJ2-6; 8 nucleotides align to TRBD2. CDR3 size: 18 residues. With 4 bases clipped from V and 2 bases from J, the junction kept 10 bases outside the gene matches. CDR1 and CDR2 from the germline V gene are LGHNA and YNFKEQ. CDR3 DNA: TGTGCCAGCAGCCCCCTAGGAGCGGGAGAACCTGGGGCCAACGTCCTGACTTTC. It encodes CASSPLGAGEPGANVLTF.

This clonotype rates as large. Because the library targeted alpha chains, this beta chain is an off-target read whose size means little. The chain combines TRBV27 with TRBJ2-1; D perhaps matches TRBD1 (6 bases). V was trimmed by 5 bases and J by 6 bases, leaving 14 bases between them. CDR1 and CDR2 from the germline V gene are MNHEY and SMNVEV (reference sequence). There are 14 residues in the CDR3. CDR3 coding DNA: TGTGCCAGCAGTCCCGGGACAAACTCCAATGAGCAGTTCTTC. This translates into CASSPGTNSNEQFF.

About this clonotype itself: Found in a library prepared for alpha chains, this beta chain is an off-target read, and its abundance has little meaning. The gene calls are TRBV29-1 and TRBJ2-7; D possibly corresponds to TRBD2 (6 bases). Germline V gene sequence: CDR1 SQVTM, CDR2 ANQGSEA. The V end was cut by 6 bases, the J end by 2 bases, with 17 bases between. The CDR3 runs to 14 residues. CDR3: CSVTFSGTAYEQYF. CDR3 nucleotides: TGCAGCGTGACCTTTAGCGGAACGGCCTACGAGCAGTACTTC.

This clonotype turned up a few times. This beta chain is an off-target read within a library intended for alpha chains, so its frequency means little. The chain combines TRBV28 with TRBJ2-2; unclear D gene. Germline CDR1 and CDR2: MDHEN and SYDVKM. V gave up 6 bases and J gave up 4 bases, with 15 bases separating them. This CDR3 is 15 amino acids long. The CDR3 DNA reads TGTGCCAGCAGGGAGTCGGGTCTTCTCACCGGGGAGCTGTTTTTT. Translated: CASRESGLLTGELFF.

This clonotype was found a few times. The library was prepared for alpha chains; this beta chain is a stray read, so its frequency means little. The chain joins TRBV5-1 to TRBJ2-5, with a possible D match to TRBD1 (5 bases). The CDR3 runs to 15 residues. V lost 4 bases and J 4 bases, leaving 17 bases between the germline ends. CDR1 is SGHRS, CDR2 YFSETQ, per germline. The CDR3 nucleotides read TGCGCCAGCAGCCCAGGACACTCCTTGGGAGAGACCCAGTACTTC. It specifies CASSPGHSLGETQYF.

This clonotype was observed a few times. Being off target in a library aimed at alpha chains, this beta chain has a size of little meaning. V and J are TRBV20-1 and TRBJ2-7; no firm D call. The V gene lost 3 bases and the J gene lost 3 bases, with 9 bases spanning the gap. CDR3 length: 12 amino acids. Germline loops: CDR1 DFQATT, CDR2 SNEGSKA (reference sequence). CDR3 DNA: TGCAGTGCTAGTAGCCTTCACTACGAGCAGTACTTC. This gives the protein CSASSLHYEQYF.

This clonotype ranks as medium-sized (0.01 to 0.1%). The size of this beta chain means little, since it is a stray read in a library made for alpha chains. The chain joins TRBV14 to TRBJ2-2; 7 bases line up with TRBD1. CDR1 is SGHDN and CDR2 is FVKESK in the germline V gene. The CDR3 covers 16 residues. J gave up 0 bases and V 3 bases, and 4 bases lay outside the gene matches. CDR3 sequence (DNA): TGTGCCAGCAGCCAGGGACAGTTCGCGAACACCGGGGAGCTGTTTTTT. The encoded protein is CASSQGQFANTGELFF.

By share of the sample, this clonotype is medium-sized. The library was designed around alpha chains, so this beta chain is a stray read whose abundance carries little weight. This chain joins TRBV30 and TRBJ2-6, with TRBD1 matching 9 bases. The V gene's germline CDR1 is GTSNPN and CDR2 SVGIG (reference sequence). The CDR3 covers 18 residues. With V trimmed by 1 base and J by 0 bases, 7 bases remained unmatched. The CDR3 sequence is CAWSGPGTGYSGANVLTF. DNA of the CDR3: TGTGCCTGGAGTGGGCCCGGGACAGGGTACTCTGGGGCCAACGTCCTGACTTTC.

This clonotype was counted only a few times. Because the library targeted alpha chains, this beta chain is an off-target read whose size means little. The chain has TRBV7-9 and TRBJ2-3; 7 bases are shared with TRBD2. There are 16 residues in the CDR3. In germline, CDR1 is SEHNR, CDR2 FQNEAQ (reference sequence). The junction had 5 bases not matched to a gene; V was cut back by 2 bases and J by 0 bases. DNA for the CDR3: TGTGCCAGCAGCTTACGACGGGAGGAGAGCACAGATACGCAGTATTTT. Translated, it gives CASSLRREESTDTQYF. The entire variable domain, with the rest obtained from reference TRBV7-9 and TRBJ2-3, is as follows: DTGVSQNPRHKITKRGQNVTFRCDPISEHNRLYWYRQTLGQGPEFLTYFQNEAQLEKSRLLSDRFSAERPKGSFSTLEIQRTEQGDSAMYLCASSLRREESTDTQYFGPGTRLTVL.

By sample share, this clonotype is medium-sized (0.01 to 0.1%). Since the library was made to target alpha chains, this beta chain is a stray read and its abundance is not meaningful. V usage is TRBV7-9 and J usage is TRBJ2-7; D might be TRBD1 (6 bases). The germline V and J ends were trimmed by 5 bases and 3 bases, with 17 bases remaining between them. This CDR3 is 15 amino acids long. The germline V gene encodes CDR1 SEHNR and CDR2 FQNEAQ (reference sequence). This CDR3 is CASSPKGGVRYEQYF. Written as DNA, the CDR3 is TGTGCCAGCAGCCCGAAAGGGGGAGTCCGCTACGAGCAGTACTTC. The whole variable domain, filled in from reference TRBV7-9 and TRBJ2-7, reads DTGVSQNPRHKITKRGQNVTFRCDPISEHNRLYWYRQTLGQGPEFLTYFQNEAQLEKSRLLSDRFSAERPKGSFSTLEIQRTEQGDSAMYLCASSPKGGVRYEQYFGPGTRLTVT.

This clonotype came up a few times. The size of this beta chain means little, since it is a stray read in a library made for alpha chains. The V call is TRBV11-1, the J call TRBJ2-7; the match to TRBD2 covers 7 bases. Germline CDR1 SGHAT, CDR2 FQDESV (reference sequence). J lost 0 bases, V lost 5 bases, and 7 bases had no gene match. This CDR3 contains 15 residues. In nucleotides, the CDR3 is TGTGCCAGCAGCACACGCGGGGGAAGCTCCTACGAGCAGTACTTC. Protein product: CASSTRGGSSYEQYF.

As to this clonotype: Since it is a stray read in a library aimed at alpha chains, this beta chain has a size that is not meaningful. J is TRBJ2-4 and V is TRBV6-2 or TRBV6-3; 7 bases are shared with TRBD2. CDR3 size: 14 residues. The junction had 5 bases not matched to a gene; V was cut back by 5 bases and J by 4 bases. CDR1 and CDR2 from the germline V gene are MNHEY and SVGEGT. The CDR3 DNA reads TGTGCCAGCAGTCCTAGCGGTAGGAAAAACATTCAGTACTTC. Protein: CASSPSGRKNIQYF.

By its share, this clonotype is medium-sized. Within a library made for alpha chains, this beta chain is off target, and its count is uninformative. This chain connects TRBV25-1 to TRBJ2-7, with D maybe TRBD2 (7 bases). The CDR3 extends over 15 amino acids. Germline values: CDR1 MGHDK, CDR2 SYGVNS. V was cut by 1 base and J by 2 bases, with 12 bases left in between. As DNA, the CDR3 is TGTGCCAGCAGTGAATCTCAAGGGGGGGCCTACGAGCAGTACTTC. Translating gives CASSESQGGAYEQYF.

Turning to this clonotype: With the library built for alpha chains, this beta chain is off target and its frequency is not meaningful. This chain joins TRBV6-5 and TRBJ2-7; possibly TRBD1 for D (5 bases). The germline gives CDR1 MNHEY, CDR2 SVGAGI. This CDR3 has 15 amino acids. Trimming stripped 0 bases from V and 2 bases from J, with 11 bases between. Written as DNA, the CDR3 is TGTGCCAGCAGTTACTCGCCAGGGTGGACCTACGAGCAGTACTTC. Translated, it gives CASSYSPGWTYEQYF.

A remark on this clonotype: This beta chain slipped into a library made for alpha chains as a stray read, so its size is not meaningful. J is TRBJ2-5 and V is TRBV7-2; weak D call: TRBD1 (6 bases). The CDR3 sequence is 13 residues long. Germline values: CDR1 SGHTA, CDR2 FQGNSA. Trimming removed 5 bases at V and 2 bases at J, with 9 bases between. The CDR3 bases are TGTGCCAGCAGCGCCAGGGGTCAAGAGACCCAGTACTTC. Encoded protein: CASSARGQETQYF.

Note on this clonotype: A library made for alpha chains picked up this beta chain off target, so its size means little. The chain couples TRBV9 to TRBJ2-3; 8 nucleotides agree with TRBD2. The CDR3 sequence is 15 residues long. Germline V gene sequence: CDR1 SGDLS, CDR2 YYNGEE. V lost 4 bases, J lost 4 bases, and 8 bases stayed unmatched. CDR3 in amino acids: CASSFTGREADTQYF. CDR3 nucleotides: TGTGCCAGCAGCTTTACCGGGAGGGAGGCAGATACGCAGTATTTT.

This clonotype is classed as medium-sized. Little can be read into the size of this beta chain, an off-target read in a library designed for alpha chains. This chain joins TRBV7-2 and TRBJ2-3; 9 positions agree with TRBD2. Trimming at V came to 5 bases and at J to 1 base, leaving 7 bases not matched to a gene. The length of the CDR3 is 16 residues. From germline, CDR1 is SGHTA and CDR2 FQGNSA. The DNA of the CDR3 is TGTGCCAGCAGCCTAACCCGACTAGCGGGCACAGATACGCAGTATTTT. Translation gives CASSLTRLAGTDTQYF.

In this sample, this clonotype turned up a few times. A library prepared for alpha chains yielded this beta chain as an off-target read; its size is of little meaning. V gene TRBV23-1 combines with J gene TRBJ2-1; D remains ambiguous. TRBV23-1 is filed as an ORF, its function uncertain. Trimming cost V 0 bases and J 6 bases, with 27 bases left between them. This CDR3 is built from 20 residues. This CDR3 is CASSQSPTVSAGRFPNEQFF. The CDR3 DNA follows: TGCGCCAGCAGTCAATCCCCCACAGTATCGGCAGGCCGATTTCCCAATGAGCAGTTCTTC.